The clone carrying this T cell receptor (beta chain) was counted between two and nine times. V trimming: 2 bases; J trimming: 2 bases; junction bases outside the gene matches: 5. The CDR3 totals 16 residues. CDR1 is MNHEY, CDR2 SMNVEV, per germline (reference sequence). TCRdb re-derived calls from the PCR reads in MiXCR, one entry per CDR3 protein. This table holds approximately 500,000 distinct CDR3 sequences, around a fifth found once. The source of the sample is a study of molecular identifiers for immune sequencing clone quantification. Overall study: Naive CD8 cell RNA, from 20,000 or 100,000 cells, was split five ways in replicates, with four sequenced.

The chain combines TRBV27 with TRBJ2-3; TRBD1 matches 9 bases. The sample taken for sequencing was naive CD8+ T cells from blood, with Jurkat cell RNA spiked in. Subset of the sample: FACS-sorted CD8+CD4-CCR7+CD45RA+ naive T cells. The TCR originated in a human donor in good health. Some libraries in this study had Jurkat cell RNA spiked in. This CDR3 reads CASSLMDRGNTDTQYF. The CDR3 DNA sequence: TGTGCCAGCAGTTTAATGGACAGGGGTAACACAGATACGCAGTATTTT.